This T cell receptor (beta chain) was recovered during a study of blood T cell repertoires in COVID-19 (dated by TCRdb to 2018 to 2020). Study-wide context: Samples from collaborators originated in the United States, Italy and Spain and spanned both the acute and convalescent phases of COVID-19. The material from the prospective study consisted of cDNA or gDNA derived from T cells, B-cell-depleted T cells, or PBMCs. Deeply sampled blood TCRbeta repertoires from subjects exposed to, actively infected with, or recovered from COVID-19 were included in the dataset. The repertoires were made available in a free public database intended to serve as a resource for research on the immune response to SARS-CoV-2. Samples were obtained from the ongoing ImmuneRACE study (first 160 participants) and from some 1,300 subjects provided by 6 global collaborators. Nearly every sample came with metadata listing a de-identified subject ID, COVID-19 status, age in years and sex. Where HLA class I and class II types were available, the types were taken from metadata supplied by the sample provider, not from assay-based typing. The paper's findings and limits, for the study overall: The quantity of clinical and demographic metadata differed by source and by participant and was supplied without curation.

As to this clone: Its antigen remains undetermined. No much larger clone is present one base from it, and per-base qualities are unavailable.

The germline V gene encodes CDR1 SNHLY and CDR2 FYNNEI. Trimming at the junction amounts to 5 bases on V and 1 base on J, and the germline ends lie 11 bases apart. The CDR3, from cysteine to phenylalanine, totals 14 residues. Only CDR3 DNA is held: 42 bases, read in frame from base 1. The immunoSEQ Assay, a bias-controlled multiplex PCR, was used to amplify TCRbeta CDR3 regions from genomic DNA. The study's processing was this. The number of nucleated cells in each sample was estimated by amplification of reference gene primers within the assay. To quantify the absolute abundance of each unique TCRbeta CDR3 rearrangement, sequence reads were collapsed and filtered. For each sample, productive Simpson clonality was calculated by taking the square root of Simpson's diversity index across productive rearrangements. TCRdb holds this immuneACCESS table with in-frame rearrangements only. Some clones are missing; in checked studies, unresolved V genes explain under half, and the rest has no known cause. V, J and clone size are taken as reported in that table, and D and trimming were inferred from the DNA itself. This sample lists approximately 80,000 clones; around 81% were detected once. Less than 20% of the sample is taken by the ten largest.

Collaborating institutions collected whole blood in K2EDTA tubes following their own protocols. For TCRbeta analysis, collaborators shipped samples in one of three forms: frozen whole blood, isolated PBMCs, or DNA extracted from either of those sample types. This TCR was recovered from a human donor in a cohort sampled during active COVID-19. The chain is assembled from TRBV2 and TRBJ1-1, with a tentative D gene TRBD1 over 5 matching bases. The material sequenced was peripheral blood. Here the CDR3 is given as CASSTTDANTEAFF. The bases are TGTGCCAGCAGTACGACAGACGCGAACACTGAAGCTTTCTTT.